What follows describes a single T cell receptor beta chain. The target antigen is unknown. This CDR3 contains 17 residues. V was clipped by 5 bases and J by 0 bases; unmatched bases: 5. Per germline, CDR1 SGHTA and CDR2 FQGTGA. This specimen belongs to a study of T cell repertoires in cytomegalovirus infection. Looking at the study overall: Both recently identified HLA-C-restricted and well-studied HLA-B-restricted CMV epitopes were used in the study. Public TCR beta signature analysis indicated the presence of both CMV infection and matching HLA type.

MiXCR, applied by TCRdb to the reads, yields one record per CDR3 protein. The sample consists of about 340,000 distinct CDR3 sequences, approximately 32% of them appearing once. Study results and caveats: Individuals carrying CMV plus the relevant HLA were identified by cumulative frequency of public TCR beta families. The ex vivo response showed dominance by HLA-C-restricted CMV-specific TCR beta clonotypes.

The sequence was collected from a human donor in good health (CMV status not recorded). Some clones in this sample may be carry-over from other donors' samples. V gene TRBV7-3 combines with J gene TRBJ1-3; TRBD1 matches at 12 bases. The sequencing here drew on cultured PBMCs, taken from culture after CMV antigen stimulation. The CDR3 loop is CASSPGTGGLSGNTIYF. The CDR3 nucleotides read TGTGCCAGCAGCCCCGGGACAGGGGGCCTCTCTGGAAACACCATATATTTT.